The 17 T cell receptor beta chains below all came from one sample that was sequenced in a study of T-cell memory formation after mild COVID-19. TCRdb reprocessed the 5' RACE reads via MiXCR and lists one record per CDR3 protein. The sample lists around 370,000 distinct CDR3 sequences, around 21% seen once, with under 15% in the top ten. The sequencing input was PBMCs or a T cell subset sorted from them (not recorded which). The receptors originated from an adult woman who had mild COVID-19 (a few samples of this study predate the infection). Cell type and time point are not known.

This clonotype was seen many times. V gene TRBV4-1 combines with J gene TRBJ1-5, with D perhaps TRBD1 (6 bases). V gave up 1 base and J gave up 5 bases, with 12 bases separating them. This CDR3 has 15 amino acids. CDR1 is MGHRA and CDR2 is YSYEKL in the germline V gene. CDR3 sequence (DNA): TGCGCCAGCAGCCAAGCGGGGAGGGGGGATCAGCCCCAGCATTTT. As protein: CASSQAGRGDQPQHF.

V gene TRBV6-2 or TRBV6-3 combines with J gene TRBJ2-2; D unclear. Per germline, CDR1 MNHEY and CDR2 SVGEGT. CDR3 length: 14 amino acids. V dropped 3 bases and J dropped 5 bases, with 10 bases sitting between them. The CDR3 sequence is CASSYTTHTGELFF. As DNA, the CDR3 is TGTGCCAGCAGTTATACGACTCATACCGGGGAGCTGTTTTTT.

This clonotype has a handful of counts. V gene TRBV2 combines with J gene TRBJ2-2; possibly TRBD1 for D (6 bases). The germline V and J ends were trimmed by 6 bases and 0 bases, with 11 bases remaining between them. Germline CDR1 and CDR2: SNHLY and FYNNEI. This CDR3 is built from 15 residues. The CDR3: CASRRQDTNTGELFF. CDR3 DNA: TGTGCCAGCAGGCGACAGGATACGAACACCGGGGAGCTGTTTTTT.

The chain uses TRBV9 and TRBJ2-7; D uncertain. V was shortened by 4 bases and J by 0 bases, with 11 bases between the two germline ends. The V gene's germline CDR1 is SGDLS and CDR2 YYNGEE. This CDR3 is built from 14 residues. The CDR3 bases are TGTGCCAGCAGCTCGGACCGATACTCCTACGAGCAGTACTTC. Amino acids: CASSSDRYSYEQYF.

This clonotype was found many times. The V gene is TRBV7-6, the J gene TRBJ2-1; 7 nucleotides line up with TRBD2. This CDR3 has 13 residues. CDR1 and CDR2 from the germline V gene are SGHVS and FNYEAQ. V lost 4 bases and J lost 6; bases outside the gene matches: 3. CDR3 region: CASSSSGANEQFF. The CDR3 nucleotides are TGTGCCAGCAGCTCTAGCGGAGCCAATGAGCAGTTCTTC.

The chain joins TRBV30 to TRBJ2-3; D may be TRBD2 (6 bases). This CDR3 comprises 15 residues. Trimming removed 2 bases from V and 4 bases from J, with 16 bases in between. The V gene's germline CDR1 is GTSNPN and CDR2 SVGIG (reference sequence). CDR3 sequence reads: CAWSREGGAPDTQYF. The CDR3 nucleotides are TGTGCCTGGAGTCGCGAGGGCGGGGCGCCAGATACGCAGTATTTT.

The chain employs TRBV4-1 and TRBJ2-6, with D hard to call. V was pared by 0 bases and J by 0 bases, with 18 bases between. Germline V CDR1 and CDR2: MGHRA, YSYEKL. The CDR3 consists of 20 residues. CDR3 loop: CASSQDLQATLRSGANVLTF. Written as DNA, the CDR3 is TGCGCCAGCAGCCAAGATCTCCAGGCCACCCTGCGCTCTGGGGCCAACGTCCTGACTTTC.

The chain combines TRBV19 with TRBJ2-6; D perhaps matches TRBD1 (6 bases). Germline V gives CDR1 LNHDA, CDR2 SQIVND (reference sequence). The CDR3 contains 16 residues. The V end was cut by 5 bases, the J end by 4 bases, with 15 bases between. The CDR3: CASSHSQGIGANVLTF. The CDR3 region has the DNA TGTGCCAGTAGTCACTCCCAGGGGATCGGGGCCAACGTCCTGACTTTC.

The V call is TRBV7-8, the J call TRBJ1-2; D ambiguous. The CDR3 consists of 13 residues. The ends were cut back, 5 bases at V and 4 bases at J, with 11 bases in the middle. Per germline, CDR1 SGHVS and CDR2 FQNEAQ. The DNA for the CDR3 is TGTGCCAGCAGCCCAAAAGGGATCTATGGCTACACCTTC. It specifies CASSPKGIYGYTF.

This clonotype was counted a few times. The chain carries TRBV4-3 and TRBJ1-1, with D uncertain. The CDR3 contains 15 residues. Trimming took 4 bases from V and 1 from J, leaving 13 bases between them. Germline CDR1 LGHNA, CDR2 YSLEER. CDR3 amino acids: CASSPRVQPNTEAFF. The CDR3 DNA sequence: TGCGCCAGCAGCCCTCGGGTACAGCCGAACACTGAAGCTTTCTTT.

V gene TRBV4-1 combines with J gene TRBJ2-7; the D gene is possibly TRBD2 (5 bases). The CDR3 has 16 amino acids. Germline V lookup: CDR1 MGHRA, CDR2 YSYEKL. Trimming pared 1 base from V and 0 bases from J, leaving 13 bases between. CDR3 coding DNA: TGCGCCAGCAGCCAAGGTCTACTAGTGTCCTCCTACGAGCAGTACTTC. It is translated as CASSQGLLVSSYEQYF.

The rearrangement links TRBV9 to TRBJ2-3; TRBD2 aligns across 11 bases. Germline V gives CDR1 SGDLS, CDR2 YYNGEE. This CDR3 has 18 residues. Trimming took 2 bases from V and 3 from J; bases not matched to a gene: 11. CDR3 bases: TGTGCCAGCAGCGTGGAACAAGGGCTAGCGGGAGGTACAGATACGCAGTATTTT. It yields the protein CASSVEQGLAGGTDTQYF.

This chain uses TRBV11-2 with TRBJ2-3; D is undetermined. V lost 2 bases to trimming and J lost 3 bases, with 6 bases between them. Germline V gene data show CDR1 as SGHAT and CDR2 as FQNNGV. The CDR3 spans 13 residues. The CDR3 DNA is TGTGCCAGCAGCTTAATTCGTACAGATACGCAGTATTTT. It translates to CASSLIRTDTQYF.

In this sample, this clonotype turned up a few times. The chain employs TRBV11-2 and TRBJ1-2; 7 bases are a match to TRBD1. The V and J ends lost 0 bases and 0 bases, in that order; junction bases with no gene match: 1. This CDR3 contains 15 residues. CDR1 SGHAT and CDR2 FQNNGV come from the germline V gene. The CDR3 loop reads CASSLEGGPNYGYTF. CDR3 nucleotide sequence: TGTGCCAGCAGCTTAGAAGGGGGCCCTAACTATGGCTACACCTTC.

CDR3 in amino acids: CASSVEVTGELFF. The CDR3, as DNA: TGTGCCAGCAGCGTAGAAGTCACCGGGGAGCTGTTTTTT. This chain connects TRBV9 to TRBJ2-2; D unclear. Germline V gene lookup returns CDR1 SGDLS and CDR2 YYNGEE. The CDR3 covers 13 residues. Trimming cost V 0 bases and J 4 bases, with 4 bases left between them.

This clonotype was seen a handful of times. V and J are TRBV20-1 and TRBJ2-3; perhaps TRBD2 as D (5 bases). This CDR3 spans 12 amino acids. CDR1 DFQATT and CDR2 SNEGSKA come from the germline V gene (reference sequence). CDR3 loop: CSLAVGTDTQYF. For the CDR3, the DNA is TGCAGCCTAGCAGTAGGCACAGATACGCAGTATTTT.

The CDR3 bases are TGTGCCAGCAGTATAAGGGGGTGGGAGCAGTTCTTC. As protein: CASSIRGWEQFF. The rearrangement uses TRBV28 and TRBJ2-1; maybe TRBD1 (6 bases). Trimming left V 5 bases short and J 10 bases short, with 12 bases between. The CDR3 totals 12 residues. Germline V gene data show CDR1 as MDHEN and CDR2 as SYDVKM.